The next 12 T cell receptor beta chains were all read from a single sample in a study of blood T cells in healthy people across ages. The second PCR ran roughly 6 to 11 cycles with a sample-barcoded 5' primer and J-beta primers. MiXCR, applied by TCRdb to the 5' RACE reads, yields one record per CDR3 protein. The sample yields fewer than 650,000 distinct CDR3 sequences, about 26% seen once. The data were also submitted as part of a second study, on T cells of mothers and their children.

The specimen sequenced was blood. The receptors derive from a boy younger than 10 in good health.

This clonotype was seen a handful of times. This sequence joins TRBV6-5 and TRBJ2-3; 7 nucleotides line up with TRBD1. CDR3 length: 13 amino acids. J gave up 5 bases and V 6 bases, and 5 bases lay outside the gene matches. Looked up from germline, CDR1 is MNHEY and CDR2 is SVGAGI. As DNA, the CDR3 is TGTGCCAGCAGCAGGGACAGAATAGATACGCAGTATTTT. The encoded protein is CASSRDRIDTQYF.

The CDR3 here is CASSSVRLATHTQYF. The DNA of the CDR3 is TGTGCCAGCAGCTCCGTGCGGCTAGCGACCCATACGCAGTATTTT. The V gene is TRBV7-2, the J gene TRBJ2-3; possibly TRBD2 for D (6 bases). The CDR3 runs 15 residues. V was clipped by 4 bases and J by 7 bases, with 18 bases between them. The germline gives CDR1 SGHTA, CDR2 FQGNSA.

The genes are TRBV5-1 and TRBJ1-5; TRBD1 aligns across 7 bases. This CDR3 has 14 amino acids. Trimming took 3 bases from V and 5 from J; bases not matched to a gene: 5. Per the germline V gene, CDR1 is SGHRS and CDR2 is YFSETQ. CDR3 nucleotides: TGCGCCAGCAGCTCGACAGGGAGGGATCAGCCCCAGCATTTT. Translating it yields CASSSTGRDQPQHF.

In its sample, this clonotype was seen once. The rearrangement links TRBV7-9 to TRBJ1-1, with 7 bases that match TRBD1. Germline lookup yields CDR1 SEHNR and CDR2 FQNEAQ (reference sequence). The CDR3 is 13 residues long. V shed 6 bases, J shed 4 bases, and the junction held 5 bases outside the gene matches. The CDR3 bases are TGTGCCAGCAGTACAACAGGGGTCACTGAAGCTTTCTTT. Its protein product is CASSTTGVTEAFF. The full variable domain, completed using reference TRBV7-9 and TRBJ1-1, is DTGVSQNPRHKITKRGQNVTFRCDPISEHNRLYWYRQTLGQGPEFLTYFQNEAQLEKSRLLSDRFSAERPKGSFSTLEIQRTEQGDSAMYLCASSTTGVTEAFFGQGTRLTVV.

The genes are TRBV20-1 and TRBJ1-1; D ambiguous. CDR1 and CDR2 (germline): DFQATT, SNEGSKA (reference sequence). The V gene lost 6 bases and the J gene lost 1 base, with 15 bases spanning the gap. This CDR3 is built from 14 residues. Written as DNA, the CDR3 is TGCAGTGCACCCCTACAGTGGGAGAACACTGAAGCTTTCTTT. Translation: CSAPLQWENTEAFF.

Only a few counts were recorded for this clonotype. The chain recombines TRBV7-2 with TRBJ2-5; 9 positions agree with TRBD1. With 5 bases clipped from V and 4 bases from J, the junction kept 8 bases outside the gene matches. Germline V lookup: CDR1 SGHTA, CDR2 FQGNSA. The CDR3 runs 15 residues. CDR3 region: CASSQWATGGETQYF. For the CDR3, the DNA is TGTGCCAGCAGCCAGTGGGCGACAGGGGGAGAGACCCAGTACTTC.

The chain carries TRBV9 and TRBJ1-2; 8 positions match TRBD1. CDR1 is SGDLS, CDR2 YYNGEE, per germline. CDR3 length: 13 amino acids. Trimming at V came to 3 bases and at J to 8 bases, leaving 6 bases not matched to a gene. The CDR3 reads CASSERTGYGYTF. The CDR3 DNA sequence: TGTGCCAGCAGCGAAAGGACAGGGTACGGCTACACCTTC.

The chain combines TRBV20-1 with TRBJ2-1; no firm D call. V dropped 5 bases and J dropped 3 bases, with 8 bases sitting between them. This CDR3 has 12 amino acids. Germline-derived CDR1 and CDR2 are DFQATT and SNEGSKA (reference sequence). The CDR3 loop reads CSAGWDYNEQFF. CDR3 coding DNA: TGCAGTGCTGGGTGGGACTACAATGAGCAGTTCTTC.

The V and J genes are TRBV5-1 and TRBJ2-2; weak D call: TRBD2 (5 bases). Trimming took 0 bases from V and 6 from J, leaving 6 bases between them. This CDR3 has 13 residues. The germline V gene encodes CDR1 SGHRS and CDR2 YFSETQ. CDR3: CASSLEAAGELFF. The CDR3 region has the DNA TGCGCCAGCAGCTTGGAAGCGGCCGGGGAGCTGTTTTTT.

This clonotype came up a few times. The CDR3 loop is CASDTGREQYF. CDR3 bases: TGTGCCAGCGATACCGGGCGCGAGCAGTACTTC. V is TRBV21-1 and J is TRBJ2-7; the table's D gene call, TRBD1, was not cross checked with the DNA. TRBV21-1 is listed as a pseudogene. CDR3 length equals 11 residues.

This clonotype has just a few counts. The chain couples TRBV20-1 to TRBJ1-1, with 7 bases matching TRBD1. The V segment lost 0 bases and the J segment 0 bases; nucleotides outside the gene matches: 1. Germline V gene data show CDR1 as DFQATT and CDR2 as SNEGSKA (reference sequence). The CDR3 contains 14 residues. CDR3 in DNA: TGCAGTGCTAGAGATGGGACAGTGAACACTGAAGCTTTCTTT. Translated: CSARDGTVNTEAFF.

A single count supports this clonotype. This rearrangement joins TRBV10-3 to TRBJ2-1, with 7 bases matching TRBD2. The CDR3 totals 16 residues. The J segment lost 4 bases and the V segment lost 0 bases, leaving 6 bases of the junction unmatched. The V gene's germline CDR1 is ENHRY and CDR2 SYGVKD. Here the CDR3 reads CAISESGDYQYNEQFF. In DNA form, the CDR3 reads TGTGCCATCAGTGAGTCGGGGGACTACCAATACAATGAGCAGTTCTTC.